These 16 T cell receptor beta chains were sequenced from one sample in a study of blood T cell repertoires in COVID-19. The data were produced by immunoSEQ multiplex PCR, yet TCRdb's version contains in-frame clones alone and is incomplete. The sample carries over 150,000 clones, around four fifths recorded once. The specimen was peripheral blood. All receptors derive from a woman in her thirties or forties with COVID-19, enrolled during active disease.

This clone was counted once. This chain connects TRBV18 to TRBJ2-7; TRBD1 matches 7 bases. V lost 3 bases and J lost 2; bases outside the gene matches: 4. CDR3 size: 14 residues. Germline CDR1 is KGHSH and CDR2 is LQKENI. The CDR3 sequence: CASSPSTGTYEQYF. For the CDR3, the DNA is TGTGCCAGCTCACCCTCGACAGGGACCTACGAGCAGTACTTC.

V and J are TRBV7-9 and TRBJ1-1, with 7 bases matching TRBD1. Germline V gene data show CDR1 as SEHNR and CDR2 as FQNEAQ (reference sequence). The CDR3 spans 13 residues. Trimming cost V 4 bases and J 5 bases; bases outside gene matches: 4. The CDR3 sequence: CASSSTGLTEAFF. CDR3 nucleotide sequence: TGTGCCAGCAGCTCGACAGGGTTAACTGAAGCTTTCTTT. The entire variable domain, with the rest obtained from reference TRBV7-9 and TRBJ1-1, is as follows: DTGVSQNPRHKITKRGQNVTFRCDPISEHNRLYWYRQTLGQGPEFLTYFQNEAQLEKSRLLSDRFSAERPKGSFSTLEIQRTEQGDSAMYLCASSSTGLTEAFFGQGTRLTVV.

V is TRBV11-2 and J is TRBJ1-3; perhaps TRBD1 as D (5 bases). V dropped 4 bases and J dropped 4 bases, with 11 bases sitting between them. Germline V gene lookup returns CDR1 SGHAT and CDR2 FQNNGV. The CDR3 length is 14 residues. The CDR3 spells CASSYRGSGNTIYF. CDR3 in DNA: TGTGCCAGCAGCTACCGGGGGTCCGGAAACACCATATATTTT.

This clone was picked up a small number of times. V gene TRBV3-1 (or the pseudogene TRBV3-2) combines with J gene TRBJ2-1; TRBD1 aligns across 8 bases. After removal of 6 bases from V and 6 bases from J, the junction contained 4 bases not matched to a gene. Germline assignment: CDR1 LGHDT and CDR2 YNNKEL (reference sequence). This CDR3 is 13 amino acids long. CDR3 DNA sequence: TGTGCCAGCAGACGACAGGGGACCAATGAGCAGTTCTTC. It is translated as CASRRQGTNEQFF.

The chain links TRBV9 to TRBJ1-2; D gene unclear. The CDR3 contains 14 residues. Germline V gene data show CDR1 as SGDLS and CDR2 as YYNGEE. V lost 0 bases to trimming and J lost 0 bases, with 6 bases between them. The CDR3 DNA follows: TGTGCCAGCAGCGTAGATTTAGCTAACTATGGCTACACCTTC. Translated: CASSVDLANYGYTF.

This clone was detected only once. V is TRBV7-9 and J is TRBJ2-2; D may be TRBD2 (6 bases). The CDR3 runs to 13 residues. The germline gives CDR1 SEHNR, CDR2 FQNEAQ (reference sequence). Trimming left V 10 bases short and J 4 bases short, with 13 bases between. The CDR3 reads CATPGLRTGELFF. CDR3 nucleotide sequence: TGTGCCACCCCGGGACTCCGCACCGGGGAGCTGTTTTTT.

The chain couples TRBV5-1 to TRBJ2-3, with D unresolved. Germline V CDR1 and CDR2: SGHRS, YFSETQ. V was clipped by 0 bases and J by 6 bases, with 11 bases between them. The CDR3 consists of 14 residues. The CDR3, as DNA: TGCGCCAGCAGCTTGGCCCGCGTCGAGGATACGCAGTATTTT. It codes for CASSLARVEDTQYF.

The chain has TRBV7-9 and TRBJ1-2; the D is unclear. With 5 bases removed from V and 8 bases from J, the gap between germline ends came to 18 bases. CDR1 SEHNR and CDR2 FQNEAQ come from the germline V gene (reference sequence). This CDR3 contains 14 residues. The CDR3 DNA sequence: TGTGCCAGCAGCCTCCCCTCGGGTATTGACGGCTACACCTTC. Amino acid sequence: CASSLPSGIDGYTF.

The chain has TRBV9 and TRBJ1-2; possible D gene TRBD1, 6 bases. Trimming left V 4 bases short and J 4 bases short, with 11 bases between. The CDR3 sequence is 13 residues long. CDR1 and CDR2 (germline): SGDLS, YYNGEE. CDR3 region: CASSPPGVYGYTF. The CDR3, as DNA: TGTGCCAGCAGCCCCCCAGGGGTCTATGGCTACACCTTC.

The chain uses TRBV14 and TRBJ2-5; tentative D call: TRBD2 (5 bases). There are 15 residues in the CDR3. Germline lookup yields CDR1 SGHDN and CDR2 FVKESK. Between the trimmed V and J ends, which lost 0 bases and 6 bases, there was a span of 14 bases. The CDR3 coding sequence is TGTGCCAGCAGCCAAGAGAGGGATTTCGCTAAGACCCAGTACTTC. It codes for CASSQERDFAKTQYF.

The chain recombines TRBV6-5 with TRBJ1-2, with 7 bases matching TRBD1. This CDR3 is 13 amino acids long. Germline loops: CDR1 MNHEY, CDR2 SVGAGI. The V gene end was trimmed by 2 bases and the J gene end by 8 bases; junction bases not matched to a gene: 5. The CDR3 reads CASSYRGGEGYTF. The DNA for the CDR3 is TGTGCCAGCAGTTACCGAGGGGGCGAAGGCTACACCTTC.

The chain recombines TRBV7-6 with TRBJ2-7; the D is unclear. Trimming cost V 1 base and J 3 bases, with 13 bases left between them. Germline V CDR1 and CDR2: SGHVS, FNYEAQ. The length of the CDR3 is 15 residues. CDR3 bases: TGTGCCAGCAGCTTAGAGGCAGGCGTTAACTACGAGCAGTACTTC. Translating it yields CASSLEAGVNYEQYF.

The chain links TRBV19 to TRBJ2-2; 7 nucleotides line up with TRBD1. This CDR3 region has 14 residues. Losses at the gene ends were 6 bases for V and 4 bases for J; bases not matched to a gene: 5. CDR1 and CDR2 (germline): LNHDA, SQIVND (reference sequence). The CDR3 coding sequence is TGTGCCAGTAGGCCAGGGGGTGGCACCGGGGAGCTGTTTTTT. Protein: CASRPGGGTGELFF.

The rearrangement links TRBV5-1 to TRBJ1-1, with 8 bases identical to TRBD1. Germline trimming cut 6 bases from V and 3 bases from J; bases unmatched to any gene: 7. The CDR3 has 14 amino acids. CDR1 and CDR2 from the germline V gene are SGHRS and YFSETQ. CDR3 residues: CASTLSRGHTEAFF. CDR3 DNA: TGCGCCAGCACCCTTTCCAGGGGGCACACTGAAGCTTTCTTT. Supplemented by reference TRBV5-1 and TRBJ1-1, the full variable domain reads KAGVTQTPRYLIKTRGQQVTLSCSPISGHRSVSWYQQTPGQGLQFLFEYFSETQRNKGNFPGRFSGRQFSNSRSEMNVSTLELGDSALYLCASTLSRGHTEAFFGQGTRLTVV.

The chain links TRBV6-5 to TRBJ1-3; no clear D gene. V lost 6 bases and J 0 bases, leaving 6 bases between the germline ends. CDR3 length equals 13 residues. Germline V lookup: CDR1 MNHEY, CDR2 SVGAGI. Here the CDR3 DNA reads TGTGCCAGCAGACTTAACTCTGGAAACACCATATATTTT. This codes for CASRLNSGNTIYF.

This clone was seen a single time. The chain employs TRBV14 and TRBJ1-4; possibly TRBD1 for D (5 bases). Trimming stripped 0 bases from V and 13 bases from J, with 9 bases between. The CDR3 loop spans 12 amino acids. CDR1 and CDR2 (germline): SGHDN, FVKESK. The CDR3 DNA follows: TGTGCCAGCAGCCAAGATCGGACAAGACTGTTTTTT. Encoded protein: CASSQDRTRLFF.